These 22 T cell receptor beta chains came from one sample sequenced in a study of T cells after yellow fever vaccination. From the 5' RACE reads, TCRdb called clonotypes with MiXCR, one entry per CDR3 protein. The sample includes around 610,000 distinct CDR3 sequences, less than 15% seen only once; the top ten take more than 12%. The input for sequencing was PBMCs, taken on the day of the yellow fever booster vaccination. Receptors originate from a man aged 25 to 45 who received the YFV17D yellow fever vaccine.

This clonotype was picked up a small number of times. Written as DNA, the CDR3 is TGCAGCGGACTGGGACAGGGGATCAATGAGCAGTTCTTC. It encodes CSGLGQGINEQFF. The genes are TRBV29-1 and TRBJ2-1, with 10 bases aligning to TRBD1. Germline lookup yields CDR1 SQVTM and CDR2 ANQGSEA. The CDR3 loop spans 13 amino acids. The V gene end was trimmed by 7 bases and the J gene end by 6 bases; junction bases not matched to a gene: 6.

V usage is TRBV12-3 or TRBV12-4 and J usage is TRBJ2-7, with D uncertain. This CDR3 has 13 amino acids. V lost 4 bases to trimming and J lost 2 bases, with 9 bases between them. DNA for the CDR3: TGTGCCAGCAGTTCGCGACCCGCCTACGAGCAGTACTTC. Encoded protein: CASSSRPAYEQYF.

The chain is built from TRBV7-2 and TRBJ1-1; D is unresolved. CDR1 and CDR2 from the germline V gene are SGHTA and FQGNSA. The germline V and J ends were trimmed by 1 base and 11 bases, with 20 bases remaining between them. This CDR3 comprises 15 residues. The CDR3 DNA follows: TGTGCCAGCAGCTTAGATGGAGGGCCCCGCCGGTCGGCTTTCTTT. Protein product: CASSLDGGPRRSAFF. Full variable domain (missing parts from reference TRBV7-2 and TRBJ1-1): GAGVSQSPSNKVTEKGKDVELRCDPISGHTALYWYRQSLGQGLEFLIYFQGNSAPDKSGLPSDRFSAERTGGSVSTLTIQRTQQEDSAVYLCASSLDGGPRRSAFFGQGTRLTVV.

This clonotype showed up just a few times. The V and J genes are TRBV15 and TRBJ2-3; 8 nucleotides match TRBD2. CDR3 length equals 17 residues. V was pared by 6 bases and J by 2 bases, with 13 bases of the junction left unmatched. Germline lookup yields CDR1 LNHNV and CDR2 YYDKDF (reference sequence). CDR3 DNA sequence: TGTGCCACCAGTCAAGATCCCCTAGCGGGTCTCACAGATACGCAGTATTTT. Amino acid sequence: CATSQDPLAGLTDTQYF.

In its sample, this clonotype was seen a few times. The V gene is TRBV14, the J gene TRBJ2-5; D might be TRBD2 (6 bases). Germline CDR1 SGHDN, CDR2 FVKESK. The CDR3 has 15 amino acids. Trimming took off 3 bases at V and 4 bases at J, with 15 bases between the two ends. CDR3 amino acids: CASSHLKGGAETQYF. CDR3 nucleotide sequence: TGTGCCAGCAGCCACTTGAAAGGAGGGGCAGAGACCCAGTACTTC. The full variable domain, completed using reference TRBV14 and TRBJ2-5, is EAGVTQFPSHSVIEKGQTVTLRCDPISGHDNLYWYRRVMGKEIKFLLHFVKESKQDESGMPNNRFLAERTGGTYSTLKVQPAELEDSGVYFCASSHLKGGAETQYFGPGTRLLVL.

The chain employs TRBV4-3 and TRBJ2-2; D ambiguous. Germline V lookup: CDR1 LGHNA, CDR2 YSLEER. V shed 3 bases and J shed 4 bases, with 6 bases lying between them. The CDR3 sequence is 13 residues long. CDR3 DNA sequence: TGCGCCAGCAGCCAGGCAGCCACCGGGGAGCTGTTTTTT. The encoded protein is CASSQAATGELFF.

Concerning this clonotype itself: An end of the junction differs from the germline gene, which may be a read error. The chain links TRBV2 to TRBJ2-1; TRBD2 agrees at 10 bases. Germline CDR1 reads SNHLY; CDR2 reads FYNNEI. The CDR3 extends over 18 amino acids. The CDR3 DNA reads as TGTGCCTGCAGTAGGGAGATGGTCGGACTAGCGGAATACAATGAGCAGTTCTTC. Translation gives CACSREMVGLAEYNEQFF.

The V and J genes are TRBV4-3 and TRBJ1-2, with a weak D call TRBD1 (5 bases). From germline, CDR1 is LGHNA and CDR2 YSLEER. This CDR3 is 16 amino acids long. The germline V and J ends were trimmed by 0 bases and 4 bases, with 15 bases remaining between them. CDR3 sequence (DNA): TGCGCCAGCAGCCAAGATGTGAGACAGTCATTCTATGGCTACACCTTC. This encodes CASSQDVRQSFYGYTF.

The gene calls are TRBV3-1 and TRBJ1-4, with TRBD1 matching over 7 bases. CDR3 length: 15 residues. Per the germline V gene, CDR1 is LGHDT and CDR2 is YNNKEL (reference sequence). After removal of 3 bases from V and 1 base from J, the junction contained 2 bases not matched to a gene. The CDR3 DNA follows: TGTGCCAGCAGCCAGGGACAGTTAACTAATGAAAAACTGTTTTTT. This gives the protein CASSQGQLTNEKLFF. The variable domain in full, with the rest retrieved from reference TRBV3-1 and TRBJ1-4, is DTAVSQTPKYLVTQMGNDKSIKCEQNLGHDTMYWYKQDSKKFLKIMFSYNNKELIINETVPNRFSPKSPDKAHLNLHINSLELGDSAVYFCASSQGQLTNEKLFFGSGTQLSVL.

The chain carries TRBV29-1 and TRBJ2-1, with 14 bases identical to TRBD2. The V gene's germline CDR1 is SQVTM and CDR2 ANQGSEA. The J segment lost 3 bases and the V segment lost 6 bases, leaving 4 bases of the junction unmatched. This CDR3 contains 15 residues. CDR3 DNA sequence: TGCAGCGTGGGGACTAGCGGGAGCCTCTACAATGAGCAGTTCTTC. Translated, it gives CSVGTSGSLYNEQFF.

In its sample, this clonotype was seen many times. The chain recombines TRBV10-1 with TRBJ2-1, with TRBD2 identical over 8 bases. J was trimmed by 5 bases and V by 4 bases; bases with no gene match: 10. CDR3 length equals 16 residues. CDR1 and CDR2 from the germline V gene are WNHNN and SYGVQD (reference sequence). In DNA form, the CDR3 reads TGCGCCAGCAGTGGGAATCTACGCGGGAGGAACAATGAGCAGTTCTTC. Amino acid sequence: CASSGNLRGRNNEQFF.

The chain uses TRBV24-1 and TRBJ2-1, with D hard to call. This CDR3 contains 12 residues. Trimming shortened V by 3 bases and J by 5 bases, and 4 bases separated the two germline ends. Germline V gene sequence: CDR1 KGHDR, CDR2 SFDVKD. CDR3 region: CATSDVDNEQFF. CDR3 in DNA: TGTGCCACCAGTGATGTTGACAATGAGCAGTTCTTC.

Note on this clonotype: Relative to the germline gene, one junction end is altered; a read error may explain this. The chain has TRBV3-1 and TRBJ2-7; TRBD2 matches at 7 bases. Germline assignment: CDR1 LGHDT and CDR2 YNNKEL (reference sequence). This CDR3 is built from 15 residues. The CDR3 sequence: CASTQVAGPSPEQYF. The CDR3 DNA follows: TGTGCCAGCACCCAAGTAGCGGGCCCCAGTCCCGAGCAGTACTTC.

This clonotype was seen many times. The rearrangement joins TRBV4-3 to TRBJ1-2; 8 bases align to TRBD1. The CDR3 runs 14 residues. CDR1 is LGHNA and CDR2 is YSLEER in the germline V gene. The V gene end was trimmed by 3 bases and the J gene end by 4 bases; junction bases not matched to a gene: 4. The CDR3 DNA follows: TGCGCCAGCAGCCAGGACAGGGCCTTCTATGGCTACACCTTC. Protein product: CASSQDRAFYGYTF.

This clonotype has just a few counts. CDR3 sequence: CASSQPGQGPRTNTGELFF. The CDR3 DNA sequence: TGCGCCAGCAGTCAACCGGGACAGGGCCCCAGAACTAACACCGGGGAGCTGTTTTTT. The rearrangement links TRBV23-1 to TRBJ2-2, with 9 bases lining up with TRBD1. TRBV23-1 is filed as an ORF, its function uncertain. V was clipped by 2 bases and J by 2 bases; unmatched bases: 12. The CDR3 sequence is 19 residues long.

In this sample, this clonotype turned up a few times. This sequence joins TRBV19 and TRBJ2-1; D perhaps matches TRBD2 (6 bases). V lost 8 bases and J lost 0, with 11 bases in between. The CDR3 runs 14 residues. Per germline, CDR1 LNHDA and CDR2 SQIVND (reference sequence). The CDR3 sequence is CASRAGSSYNEQFF. CDR3 nucleotide sequence: TGTGCCAGTCGCGCGGGGAGCTCCTACAATGAGCAGTTCTTC.

This clonotype has only a few counts. The rearrangement uses TRBV7-2 and TRBJ2-7; D perhaps matches TRBD1 (6 bases). Germline V gene data show CDR1 as SGHTA and CDR2 as FQGNSA. The CDR3 contains 13 residues. Trimming shortened V by 2 bases and J by 5 bases, and 10 bases separated the two germline ends. CDR3 nucleotides: TGTGCCAGCAGCTTAACAGGGTCCCACGAGCAGTACTTC. This sequence encodes CASSLTGSHEQYF.

The table lists this clonotype with a few counts. This rearrangement joins TRBV28 to TRBJ2-3; 14 nucleotides line up with TRBD2. The CDR3 extends over 17 amino acids. Germline V gives CDR1 MDHEN, CDR2 SYDVKM. V trimming: 4 bases; J trimming: 5 bases; junction bases outside the gene matches: 8. For the CDR3, the DNA is TGTGCCAGCAGTTCACCGGGACTAGCGGGAGTACAAGATACGCAGTATTTT. Translating gives CASSSPGLAGVQDTQYF.

The V and J genes are TRBV9 and TRBJ2-7, with D tentatively TRBD1 (7 bases). CDR1 is SGDLS, CDR2 YYNGEE, per germline. The CDR3 sequence is 15 residues long. Trimming removed 2 bases at V and 3 bases at J, with 15 bases between. CDR3: CASSVAGGNIYEQYF. DNA for the CDR3: TGTGCCAGCAGCGTTGCAGGGGGGAATATCTACGAGCAGTACTTC.

This clonotype turned up a few times. V and J are TRBV3-1 and TRBJ1-3; D is unclear. Germline lookup yields CDR1 LGHDT and CDR2 YNNKEL (reference sequence). Trimming shortened V by 2 bases and J by 3 bases, and 14 bases separated the two germline ends. The CDR3 has 16 amino acids. CDR3 sequence: CASSQNQGPVGNTIYF. The CDR3 bases are TGTGCCAGCAGCCAAAACCAAGGACCGGTTGGAAACACCATATATTTT.

The chain joins TRBV7-2 to TRBJ1-5, with unresolved D. The V end was cut by 4 bases, the J end by 5 bases, with 21 bases between. CDR1 is SGHTA, CDR2 FQGNSA, per germline. The length of the CDR3 is 17 residues. The CDR3 loop reads CASSSRVFSNIYQPQHF. CDR3 nucleotides: TGTGCCAGCAGCTCGAGAGTATTTAGTAATATATATCAGCCCCAGCATTTT.

The chain couples TRBV20-1 to TRBJ2-3, with TRBD2 matching 11 bases. This CDR3 contains 15 residues. Germline CDR1 is DFQATT and CDR2 is SNEGSKA (reference sequence). V trimming: 1 base; J trimming: 4 bases; junction bases outside the gene matches: 4. The CDR3 DNA reads TGCAGTGCTAGAGTCCTTAGCGGGAGGGCAGATACGCAGTATTTT. It encodes CSARVLSGRADTQYF.